This T cell receptor (beta chain) emerged from a study of PD-1 blockade in classical Hodgkin lymphoma. All trial patients relapsed after autologous stem cell transplantation. Of note for this clone: Its antigen is not identified.

The protocol was immunoSEQ multiplex PCR, while the TCRdb copy is restricted to in-frame clones and leaves out a portion. The sample yields some 30,000 clones, 60% to 75% seen once. Unmatched junction bases numbered 7, after V lost 0 bases and J lost 5 bases. This CDR3 spans 16 amino acids. Germline V gene sequence: CDR1 SGDLS, CDR2 YYNGEE. Study outcomes and limitations: The drivers behind the repertoire differences, possibly disease activity or prior therapy, remain undefined. By C4D1, CD4+ diversity increased significantly, especially in complete responders.

The sequencing used peripheral blood mononuclear cells (PBMCs), collected before the second cycle of nivolumab. The chain uses TRBV9 and TRBJ1-1, with 10 bases identical to TRBD1. The sequence derives from a human donor with classical Hodgkin lymphoma. CDR3 nucleotide sequence: TGTGCCAGCAGCGTAGGGGACAGGGGCCTGGGGACTGAAGCTTTCTTT. It is translated as CASSVGDRGLGTEAFF.